This record concerns one TCR beta chain sequence. Its cognate antigen is unknown. Germline V lookup: CDR1 SGHAT, CDR2 FQNNGV. This CDR3 is built from 16 residues. V was cut by 4 bases and J by 0 bases, with 15 bases left in between. The sample is drawn from a study of cytomegalovirus exposure and HLA in healthy donors. Study results and limitations: Reportedly, HLA-A and HLA-B alleles of most subjects were accurately predicted from TCR beta. Later analysis showed TCR association rates varying by HLA locus, highest for DRB1 and lowest for HLA-C. Further analysis, carried out later, found HLA-associated TCR beta chains more clonally expanded than equally common other chains. Earlier analysis looked at TCR beta V segments, and most were productive about 87% or about 30% of the time.

Primers included in the PCR were 60 Vbeta and 13 Jbeta primers. Some clones are missing from TCRdb's copy, which holds only in-frame ones; the method was immunoSEQ multiplex PCR. The sample has approximately 97,000 clones, around 82% seen once. The sample was PBMCs. V is TRBV11-2 and J is TRBJ1-2, with D possibly TRBD1 on 6 matching bases. The source is a man in his forties in good health and CMV-seropositive. For the CDR3, the DNA is TGTGCCAGCAGCTCAATTCGGGGACAACCTAACTATGGCTACACCTTC. It encodes CASSSIRGQPNYGYTF.